This TCR beta chain was sequenced for a study of blood T cell repertoires in COVID-19. Study-level information: Acute and convalescent COVID-19 samples came from the United States, Italy and Spain. The cDNA or gDNA used as material had been derived from T cells, B-cell-depleted T cells, or PBMCs.

The V and J ends lost 5 bases and 4 bases respectively, with 20 bases between them. The CDR3 totals 15 residues. CDR1 and CDR2 from the germline V gene are GTSNPN and SVGIG (reference sequence). In the study's own analysis: Cell counts per sample came from amplifying reference gene primers. Generated by immunoSEQ multiplex PCR, the TCRdb table keeps only in-frame clones and is missing some. V and J calls and clone size are as listed in that table; D and trimming were resolved from the DNA. Among under 200,000 clones listed, approximately 84% were seen once. The rearrangement links TRBV30 to TRBJ1-1; D gene uncertain. This clonotype was obtained from a man aged 18 to 29 with active or convalescent COVID-19. The specimen sequenced was peripheral blood. This chain's CDR3 is CAWGGARGRSTEAFF. For the CDR3, the DNA is TGTGCCTGGGGTGGAGCGAGAGGGCGGAGCACTGAAGCTTTCTTT.